The next 8 T cell receptor beta chains were all read from a single sample in a study of T cell responses to AZD1222 COVID-19 vaccine. The table came from immunoSEQ multiplex PCR; TCRdb's copy has only in-frame clones and leaves some out. The sample lists 150,000 to 200,000 clones; around 92% were seen once. Sequences were derived from peripheral blood, sampled on day 0 of AZD1222 vaccination. Receptors originate from an adult in good health.

This clone was seen a handful of times. The rearrangement uses TRBV25-1 and TRBJ1-1; unclear D gene. Germline V gene sequence: CDR1 MGHDK, CDR2 SYGVNS. Trimming pared 1 base from V and 1 base from J, leaving 7 bases between. This CDR3 is built from 14 residues. The CDR3 DNA reads as TGTGCCAGCAGTGAATCTGGAGAGAACACTGAAGCTTTCTTT. It encodes CASSESGENTEAFF.

The gene calls are TRBV27 and TRBJ1-3, with D unclear. The CDR3 extends over 14 amino acids. V gave up 10 bases and J gave up 4 bases, with 17 bases separating them. Germline V gives CDR1 MNHEY, CDR2 SMNVEV (reference sequence). The CDR3 loop reads CANRREPMGNTIYF. The CDR3 DNA reads TGTGCCAACCGGAGGGAGCCCATGGGAAACACCATATATTTT.

The chain has TRBV4-3 and TRBJ1-2; weak D call: TRBD1 (5 bases). This CDR3 region has 13 residues. In germline, CDR1 is LGHNA, CDR2 YSLEER. V dropped 5 bases and J dropped 9 bases, with 16 bases sitting between them. CDR3 in amino acids: CASSKRDGLSYTF. Written as DNA, the CDR3 is TGCGCCAGCAGCAAAAGGGACGGATTAAGCTACACCTTC.

The V and J genes are TRBV4-2 and TRBJ2-6; 11 bases match TRBD1. The CDR3 covers 16 residues. The germline gives CDR1 LGHNA, CDR2 YNFKEQ. J gave up 2 bases and V 5 bases, and 2 bases lay outside the gene matches. The CDR3 DNA sequence: TGTGCCAGCAGCGCGGGACAGGGGGCTGGGGCCAACGTCCTGACTTTC. Residues: CASSAGQGAGANVLTF.

The V gene is TRBV18, the J gene TRBJ1-5, with 7 positions matching TRBD1. The ends lost 3 bases at V and 5 bases at J; junction bases unmatched: 4. CDR1 KGHSH and CDR2 LQKENI come from the germline V gene. The CDR3 loop spans 14 amino acids. CDR3 region: CASSPNGQDQPQHF. The CDR3, as DNA: TGTGCCAGCTCACCGAATGGACAGGATCAGCCCCAGCATTTT.

The gene calls are TRBV3-1 (or the pseudogene TRBV3-2) and TRBJ2-2, with no clear D. V lost 0 bases and J lost 5, with 1 base in between. This CDR3 has 12 residues. Germline V CDR1 and CDR2: LGHDT, YNNKEL (reference sequence). DNA of the CDR3: TGTGCCAGCAGCCAAGATACCGGGGAGCTGTTTTTT. Residues: CASSQDTGELFF.

This chain links TRBV13 with TRBJ2-5, with D perhaps assigned TRBD1 or TRBD2 (6 bases each). The CDR3 extends over 15 amino acids. Per germline, CDR1 PRHDT and CDR2 FYEKMQ (reference sequence). V lost 7 bases and J lost 6, with 21 bases in between. The CDR3 loop reads CASTLLGGLGQTQYF. CDR3 DNA: TGTGCCAGCACCCTTCTAGGGGGGTTAGGGCAGACCCAGTACTTC.

The rearrangement links TRBV20-1 to TRBJ1-5, with D perhaps TRBD1 (5 bases). Germline loops: CDR1 DFQATT, CDR2 SNEGSKA (reference sequence). CDR3 length: 14 amino acids. Trimming pared 3 bases from V and 1 base from J, leaving 10 bases between. The DNA for the CDR3 is TGCAGTGCTAGTGACTGGGACAGCAATCAGCCCCAGCATTTT. The encoded protein is CSASDWDSNQPQHF.